The clone carrying this T cell receptor beta chain was seen a few times. Its target is not known. The sample is drawn from a study of response to subunit inactivated influenza vaccine. General observations from the study: T cells newly recruited by each seasonal influenza vaccination are few, the authors suggested.

The length of the CDR3 is 14 residues. Trimming removed 1 base at V and 9 bases at J, with 13 bases between. Germline CDR1 reads MDHEN; CDR2 reads SYDVKM. A single record per CDR3 protein comes from TCRdb applying MiXCR to the RT-PCR reads. The sample has some 850,000 distinct CDR3 sequences, 15% to 20% seen once. Specimen: PBMCs from blood, collected less than 6 days after vaccination. The clonotype comes from a man over 45 who received an inactivated influenza vaccine. The rearrangement joins TRBV28 to TRBJ2-1; D perhaps matches TRBD1 (5 bases). CDR3 nucleotide sequence: TGTGCCAGCAGTTTATCCCTGGGCCAGGGTGAGCAGTTCTTC. This encodes CASSLSLGQGEQFF. Full variable domain (remainder filled in from reference TRBV28 and TRBJ2-1): DVKVTQSSRYLVKRTGEKVFLECVQDMDHENMFWYRQDPGLGLRLIYFSYDVKMKEKGDIPEGYSVSREKKERFSLILESASTNQTSMYLCASSLSLGQGEQFFGPGTRLTVL.